This TCR beta chain was identified during a study of blood T cell repertoires in COVID-19. Background on the study: Acute and convalescent COVID-19 samples came from the United States, Italy and Spain. T cells, B-cell-depleted T cells, or PBMCs supplied cDNA or gDNA.

The ends were cut back, 1 base at V and 8 bases at J, with 6 bases in the middle. Germline V gene sequence: CDR1 SGHRS, CDR2 YFSETQ. The CDR3 sequence is 12 residues long. Authors' data handling: Amplification from reference gene primers served as the basis for estimated nucleated cell counts. Method: immunoSEQ multiplex PCR; TCRdb's copy keeps in-frame clones and lacks some. V and J calls and clone size are given by that table; D and trimming were obtained from the DNA. The sample carries 90,000 to 130,000 clones, 75% to 90% recorded once. Sequences were obtained from peripheral blood. The sequence derives from a woman aged 70-85 years with acute or convalescent COVID-19. The chain links TRBV5-1 to TRBJ2-2; no firm D call. The CDR3 loop reads CASSLIRGELFF. The CDR3 DNA reads TGCGCCAGCAGCTTGATCCGGGGGGAGCTGTTTTTT.